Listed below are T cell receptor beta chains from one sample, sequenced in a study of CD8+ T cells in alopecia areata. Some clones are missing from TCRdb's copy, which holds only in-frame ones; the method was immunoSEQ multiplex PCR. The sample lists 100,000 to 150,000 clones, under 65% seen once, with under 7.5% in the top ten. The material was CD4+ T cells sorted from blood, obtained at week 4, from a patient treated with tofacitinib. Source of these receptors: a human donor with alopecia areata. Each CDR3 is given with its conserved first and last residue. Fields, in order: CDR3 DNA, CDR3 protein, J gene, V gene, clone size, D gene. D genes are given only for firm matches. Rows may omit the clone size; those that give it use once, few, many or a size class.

CDR3 DNA: TGTGCCAGTAGTATCGGACAGGGGTTTGCAGATACGCAGTATTTT
CDR3 protein: CASSIGQGFADTQYF
J gene: TRBJ2-3
V gene: TRBV19
clone size: many
D gene: TRBD1

CDR3 DNA: TGCGCCAGCAGCTTGACCGACAGCTATTCACCCCTCCACTTT
CDR3 protein: CASSLTDSYSPLHF
J gene: TRBJ1-6
V gene: TRBV5-1
clone size: NA
D gene: NA

CDR3 DNA: TGTGCCAGCAGTGAAGAGATGGGGACGGGGGAGCTGTTTTTT
CDR3 protein: CASSEEMGTGELFF
J gene: TRBJ2-2
V gene: TRBV2
clone size: NA
D gene: NA

CDR3 DNA: TGTGCCAGTAGCCCTACCGGGACATTGAACACCGGGGAGCTGTTTTTT
CDR3 protein: CASSPTGTLNTGELFF
J gene: TRBJ2-2
V gene: TRBV19
clone size: NA
D gene: NA

CDR3 DNA: TGTGCCAGCAGCTCCGCCGGTCAGCCCCAGCATTTT
CDR3 protein: CASSSAGQPQHF
J gene: TRBJ1-5
V gene: TRBV7-2
clone size: NA
D gene: NA

CDR3 DNA: TGCAGCGTTGGGACGGGGTCATATGGAAACACCATATATTTT
CDR3 protein: CSVGTGSYGNTIYF
J gene: TRBJ1-3
V gene: TRBV29-1
clone size: NA
D gene: NA

CDR3 DNA: TGTGCCAGCAGTTACTCGGCCGAGACCCAGTACTTC
CDR3 protein: CASSYSAETQYF
J gene: TRBJ2-5
V gene: TRBV6-6
clone size: once
D gene: NA

CDR3 DNA: TGTGCCACCAGCAGATTTAGGGAGGGTCTCGAGCAGTACTTC
CDR3 protein: CATSRFREGLEQYF
J gene: TRBJ2-7
V gene: TRBV15
clone size: NA
D gene: TRBD2

CDR3 DNA: TGTGCCAGCAGTTACTCCCGCGAGCAGTACTTC
CDR3 protein: CASSYSREQYF
J gene: TRBJ2-7
V gene: TRBV6-6
clone size: once
D gene: NA

CDR3 DNA: TGTGCCAGCAGCTTACCGGGATATCAGCCCCAGCATTTT
CDR3 protein: CASSLPGYQPQHF
J gene: TRBJ1-5
V gene: TRBV7-2
clone size: NA
D gene: NA

CDR3 DNA: TGCAGCGTCCAGGGGCAGGCATCCTATGGCTACACCTTC
CDR3 protein: CSVQGQASYGYTF
J gene: TRBJ1-2
V gene: TRBV29-1
clone size: NA
D gene: NA

CDR3 DNA: TGTGCCAGTAGTGCCAAGGGACGGTTGAACACTGAAGCTTTCTTT
CDR3 protein: CASSAKGRLNTEAFF
J gene: TRBJ1-1
V gene: TRBV19
clone size: few
D gene: NA

CDR3 DNA: TGCAGCGTTGTTCCCTTTCCGGACACTGAAGCTTTCTTT
CDR3 protein: CSVVPFPDTEAFF
J gene: TRBJ1-1
V gene: TRBV29-1
clone size: NA
D gene: NA

CDR3 DNA: TGTGCCTGGATCAGGAGGGGCACTGAAGCTTTCTTT
CDR3 protein: CAWIRRGTEAFF
J gene: TRBJ1-1
V gene: TRBV30
clone size: NA
D gene: NA

CDR3 DNA: TGCAGCGTTGAGTCGATCTCATACAATGAGCAGTTCTTC
CDR3 protein: CSVESISYNEQFF
J gene: TRBJ2-1
V gene: TRBV29-1
clone size: NA
D gene: NA

CDR3 DNA: TGTGCCAGCAGTACCCGGGGCCAGCCCGGCCCAGAGACCCAGTACTTC
CDR3 protein: CASSTRGQPGPETQYF
J gene: TRBJ2-5
V gene: TRBV25-1
clone size: NA
D gene: NA

CDR3 DNA: TGTGCCTGGAGTTCAATGACTGAGCAGTTCTTC
CDR3 protein: CAWSSMTEQFF
J gene: TRBJ2-1
V gene: TRBV30
clone size: NA
D gene: NA

CDR3 DNA: TGCGCCAGCAGCCAAGATGTACGAGGGGGGGCACTCAATGAGCAGTTCTTC
CDR3 protein: CASSQDVRGGALNEQFF
J gene: TRBJ2-1
V gene: TRBV4-3
clone size: NA
D gene: NA

CDR3 DNA: TGCAGCGTTGACAGGCACAGGGACACTGAAGCTTTCTTT
CDR3 protein: CSVDRHRDTEAFF
J gene: TRBJ1-1
V gene: TRBV29-1
clone size: NA
D gene: NA

CDR3 DNA: TGCGCCAGCAGCCGTGGACGGGCGGTTGACACCGGGGAGCTGTTTTTT
CDR3 protein: CASSRGRAVDTGELFF
J gene: TRBJ2-2
V gene: TRBV4-1
clone size: NA
D gene: NA

CDR3 DNA: TGTGCCAGCAGCTCCCCGTGGGGCAATTCACCCCTCCACTTT
CDR3 protein: CASSSPWGNSPLHF
J gene: TRBJ1-6
V gene: TRBV9
clone size: NA
D gene: NA

CDR3 DNA: TGTGCCAGCAGCTTAATTGGGGGGCCTGGAGAGACCCAGTACTTC
CDR3 protein: CASSLIGGPGETQYF
J gene: TRBJ2-5
V gene: TRBV7-9
clone size: few
D gene: NA

CDR3 DNA: TGTGCCAGCAGTTACGCCCTAGCGGGTTCCTACGAGCAGTACTTC
CDR3 protein: CASSYALAGSYEQYF
J gene: TRBJ2-7
V gene: TRBV6-5
clone size: NA
D gene: TRBD2

CDR3 DNA: TGTGCCAGCTCACCAACAGGGGGCAACACTGAAGCTTTCTTT
CDR3 protein: CASSPTGGNTEAFF
J gene: TRBJ1-1
V gene: TRBV18
clone size: NA
D gene: TRBD1

CDR3 DNA: TGTGCCAGCAGCGTAGGGGGAGTCTCAAAACTGTTTTTT
CDR3 protein: CASSVGGVSKLFF
J gene: TRBJ1-4
V gene: TRBV9
clone size: few
D gene: NA

CDR3 DNA: TGTGCCAGCAGGGCAGAAGAGACCCAGTACTTC
CDR3 protein: CASRAEETQYF
J gene: TRBJ2-5
V gene: TRBV7-9
clone size: NA
D gene: NA